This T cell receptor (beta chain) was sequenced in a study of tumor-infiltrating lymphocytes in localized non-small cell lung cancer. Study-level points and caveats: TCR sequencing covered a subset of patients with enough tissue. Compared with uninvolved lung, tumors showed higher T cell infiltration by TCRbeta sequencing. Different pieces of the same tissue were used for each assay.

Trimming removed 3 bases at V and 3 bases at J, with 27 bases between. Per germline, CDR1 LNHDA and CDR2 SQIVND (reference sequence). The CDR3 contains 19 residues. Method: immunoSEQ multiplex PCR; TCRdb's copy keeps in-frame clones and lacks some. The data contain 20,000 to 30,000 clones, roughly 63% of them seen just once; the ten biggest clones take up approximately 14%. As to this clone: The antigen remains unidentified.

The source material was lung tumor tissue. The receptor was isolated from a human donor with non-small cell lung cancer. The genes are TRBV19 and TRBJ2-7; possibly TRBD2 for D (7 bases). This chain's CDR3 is CASSIYRPHGLGGHYEQYF. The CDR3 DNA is TGTGCCAGTAGTATTTACAGGCCCCACGGCCTCGGGGGGCACTACGAGCAGTACTTC.